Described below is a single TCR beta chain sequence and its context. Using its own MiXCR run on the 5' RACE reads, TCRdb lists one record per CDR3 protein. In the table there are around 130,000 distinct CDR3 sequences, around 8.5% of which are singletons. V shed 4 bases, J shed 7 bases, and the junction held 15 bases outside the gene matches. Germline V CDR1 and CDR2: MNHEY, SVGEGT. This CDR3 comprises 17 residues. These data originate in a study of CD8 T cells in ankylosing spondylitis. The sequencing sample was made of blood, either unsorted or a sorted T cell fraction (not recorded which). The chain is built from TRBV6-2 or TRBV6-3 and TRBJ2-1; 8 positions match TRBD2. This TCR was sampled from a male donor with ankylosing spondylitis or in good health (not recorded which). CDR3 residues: CASSWPSDYPGGNEQFF. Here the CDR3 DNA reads TGTGCCAGCAGTTGGCCTAGCGACTACCCGGGGGGGAATGAGCAGTTCTTC.